These T cell receptor beta chains were read from a single sample in a study of blood T cell repertoires in COVID-19. Method: immunoSEQ multiplex PCR; TCRdb's copy keeps in-frame clones and lacks some. The repertoire holds roughly 46,000 clones, with around nine tenths as singletons. The sequenced sample consisted of peripheral blood. The receptors stem from a man aged 50 or older with active COVID-19. CDR3s include the opening cysteine and the closing phenylalanine or tryptophan. Each record gives: D gene, J gene, CDR3 length, clone size, V gene, CDR3 DNA, CDR3 protein. D genes are given only for firm matches. Clone size is not always given. Where it is, it says once, few, many or a class for expanded clones.

TRBD2 TRBJ2-3 15 few TRBV10-2 TGCGCCAGCAGGAGAGCGGGAGAGGTTGCAGATACGCAGTATTTT CASRRAGEVADTQYF
- TRBJ2-7 15 - TRBV6-2/TRBV6-3 TGTGCCAGCAGTTACGGGCGGCCAGGGGTTTACGAGCAGTACTTC CASSYGRPGVYEQYF
- TRBJ2-2 14 once TRBV19 TGTGCCAGTAGTATTGGACAGCACACCGGGGAGCTGTTTTTT CASSIGQHTGELFF
TRBD2 TRBJ2-1 14 - TRBV5-1 TGCGCCAGCAGCCGGACTAGCCCAACCAATGAGCAGTTCTTC CASSRTSPTNEQFF
- TRBJ1-2 14 once TRBV11-2 TGTGCCAGCAGCTCACCCAGGGAAGGGGCTGGCTACACCTTC CASSSPREGAGYTF
TRBD1 TRBJ1-5 16 - TRBV4-1 TGCGCCAGCAGCCAGGGTGGGACAGGGGCCTACCAGCCCCAGCATTTT CASSQGGTGAYQPQHF
TRBD1 TRBJ2-2 15 - TRBV7-9 TGTGCCAGCAGCCCGCCGGGACAGGCAACCGGGGAGCTGTTTTTT CASSPPGQATGELFF
- TRBJ1-3 14 once TRBV30 TGTGCCTGGCAGGAAGGGGATAGTGGAAACACCATATATTTT CAWQEGDSGNTIYF
TRBD1 TRBJ2-7 14 - TRBV10-1 TGCGCCAGCAGTGCCCGGGACAGGGGGCGCGAGCAGTACTTC CASSARDRGREQYF
TRBD1 TRBJ1-1 20 - TRBV5-3 TGTGCCAGAAGCGCTGAACCTCGGGACAGGGGGCACAGAATGAACACTGAAGCTTTCTTT CARSAEPRDRGHRMNTEAFF
TRBD1 TRBJ2-7 14 - TRBV6-5 TGTGCCAGCAGTTACGACAGGGTTCGCCACGAGCAGTACTTC CASSYDRVRHEQYF
TRBD2 TRBJ2-1 17 - TRBV7-9 TGTGCCAGCAGCCCACGCGGGGGTCTAAGCTCCTACAATGAGCAGTTCTTC CASSPRGGLSSYNEQFF